Sequencing of this T cell receptor beta chain was carried out in a study of cytomegalovirus exposure and HLA in healthy donors. Study in general: Genotyping of about 400 donors showed that roughly 83% belonged to the Caucasian-associated ancestry cluster.

As regards this clone: Its antigen remains unidentified.

The study ran its PCR with 60 Vbeta and 13 Jbeta primers. Sequencing was performed with immunoSEQ multiplex PCR; in TCRdb, only in-frame clones are kept and a portion is missing. The sample lists under 200,000 clones, about 70% occurring once. Study outcomes and limitations: Confirmation in vitro established that a few CMV-associated chains were specific for CMV antigens.

All the people who gave samples were healthy bone marrow donors. The CDR3 covers 14 residues. Trimming removed 5 bases at V and 3 bases at J, with 14 bases between. CDR1 SEHNR and CDR2 FQNEAQ come from the germline V gene (reference sequence). Input material: PBMCs. The chain uses TRBV7-9 and TRBJ2-7; D is ambiguous. The origin of this receptor is a woman aged 25 to 39 in good health and CMV-seronegative. Here the CDR3 reads CASSPGVALYEQYF. The CDR3 DNA reads as TGTGCCAGCAGCCCCGGAGTGGCCCTCTACGAGCAGTACTTC.